The present T cell receptor beta chain was sequenced within a study of T-cell reconstitution after alpha-beta-depleted transplantation in children (dated by TCRdb to about 2016). Regarding the research as a whole: Using TCR repertoire profiling, the study quantitatively followed how T-cell immune reconstitution unfolded in children after TCRalphabeta/CD19-depleted allogeneic hematopoietic cell transplantation.

The library was made by PCR. The sequencer listed for this sample is Illumina HiSeq 2500. TCR library preparation used molecular barcoding, with unique molecular identifiers applied to normalize quantification of the TCRbeta repertoire. The public sequencing data were trimmed at Q25 with fastp and processed into clonotypes with MiXCR by TCRdb, which kept only in-frame beta chains. Records with the same CDR3 protein are collapsed into one entry carrying the most frequent genes and DNA. The sample table records about 72,000 distinct CDR3 sequences; about 7% of these occur just once. The top ten clonotypes cover around 2.5% of the sample. The table lists this clonotype with many counts. What this receptor recognizes is not known. The record has no base qualities; no much larger clone is one base away. Taken from the germline V gene (reference sequence), the CDR1 and CDR2 loops are DFQATT and SNEGSKA. Its CDR3 holds 13 amino acids, cysteine through phenylalanine. The CDR3 DNA has 39 bases and is translated from base 1. Trimming removed 0 bases from V and 4 bases from J, leaving 8 bases between the germline ends.

The V gene is TRBV20-1 and the J gene is TRBJ2-3; the D gene identity is not certain. The clonotype comes from a human donor who donated a stem cell graft to a child with acute lymphoblastic leukemia. The input for sequencing was PBMCs from the stem cell graft donor, taken from the stem cell graft. CDR3 protein: CSARDRLSDTQYF. The DNA is TGCAGTGCTAGAGATCGGCTGTCAGATACGCAGTATTTT.